This TCR beta chain is drawn from a study of beta chain features in type 1 diabetes. Study outcomes and limitations: Moderate yet significant TCRB CDR3 shortening was seen in Type 1 diabetes patients in all four CD4+ subsets. PCR might preferentially amplify shorter templates, equally in patients and controls.

Expressed TCRB transcripts were sequenced because the entire RNA isolate underwent reverse transcription. Sequencing used immunoSEQ multiplex PCR; TCRdb keeps in-frame clones, though not all of them. The table has 900,000 or so clones, under 20% seen once. Regarding this clone: Its antigen remains unknown.

After removal of 6 bases from V and 3 bases from J, the junction contained 11 bases not matched to a gene. Germline V gene lookup returns CDR1 SQVTM and CDR2 ANQGSEA. This CDR3 is 15 amino acids long. This sequence originates from a woman aged 18-30 years in good health. The chain employs TRBV29-1 and TRBJ2-1, with 7 bases lining up with TRBD2. Material: naive CD4+ T cells from blood. CDR3 bases: TGCAGCGTAGATACAAGCGGGACGCTCTACAATGAGCAGTTCTTC. Its protein is CSVDTSGTLYNEQFF.